This T cell receptor beta chain was recorded in a study of T cell responses to AZD1222 COVID-19 vaccine. Whole-study results and caveats: The study sampled repertoires only after the peak T cell response. Unmutated variant regions are reportedly targeted by nearly half of spike-specific TCRs. Baseline seropositivity characterized only a handful of AZD1222 recipients. Researchers report vaccine-associated CD4 TCRs spanning spike, with dominance at 160-218 and 743-854.

Remarks on this clone: The antigen is not known.

The CDR3 is made up of 17 amino acids. The V end was cut by 1 base, the J end by 0 bases, with 16 bases between. The germline CDR1 and CDR2 sequences are LGHDT and YNNKEL (reference sequence). Sequencing used immunoSEQ multiplex PCR; TCRdb keeps in-frame clones, though not all of them. The table records roughly 120,000 clones, 85% to 95% of them present only once. Sequencing used peripheral blood, obtained 28 days after the second AZD1222 dose. The chain couples TRBV3-1 (or the pseudogene TRBV3-2) to TRBJ2-7, with D tentatively TRBD1 (6 bases). This sequence originates from an adult who received the AZD1222 COVID-19 vaccine. This CDR3 is CASSQGPPGQLSYEQYF. CDR3 sequence (DNA): TGTGCCAGCAGCCAAGGACCTCCAGGACAGCTCTCCTACGAGCAGTACTTC.